This T cell receptor (beta chain) originates from a study of T cells in Graves' hyperthyroidism and ophthalmopathy. Study as a whole: Peripheral blood was acquired at first diagnosis, ahead of any therapy whatsoever.

Broader study findings: Most clonotypes expanded in the thyroid (above 0.001) were also present in blood. Ophthalmopathy was told apart from stable hyperthyroidism by a 13 V-J model.

About this clonotype itself: Its antigen remains unknown.

There were TCR beta CDR3 regions amplified from RNA transcripts. The study used the HTBI primer set for a first-round RT-PCR of the TCR CDR3. TCRdb reprocessed the multiplex PCR reads with MiXCR, giving one entry per CDR3 protein. The sample includes about 410,000 distinct CDR3 sequences, roughly 14% of them seen just once. The CDR3 totals 13 residues. The V end lost 1 base, the J end lost 4 bases, and 5 bases lay between the germline ends. Germline loops: CDR1 SGHAT, CDR2 FQNNGV. Patients showing uncontrolled infection, other autoimmune disease, pregnancy or lactation were ineligible. The chain joins TRBV11-2 to TRBJ1-5; D gene uncertain. The sequence was obtained from a man younger than 35 with Graves' ophthalmopathy. Input material: blood. CDR3 loop: CASSLVQNQPQHF. CDR3 bases: TGTGCCAGCAGCTTAGTACAGAATCAGCCCCAGCATTTT.